The clone carrying this T cell receptor beta chain was seen only once. This entry comes from a study of blood T cell repertoires in COVID-19. Looking at the study overall: From the United States, Italy and Spain came samples of acute and convalescent COVID-19. PBMCs, B-cell-depleted T cells, or T cells were the source of the cDNA or gDNA that made up the material.

V was clipped by 5 bases and J by 2 bases, with 9 bases between them. Germline V gene sequence: CDR1 LNHDA, CDR2 SQIVND (reference sequence). The CDR3 totals 13 residues. Per the original methods: Amplification of reference gene primers provided the estimated nucleated cell counts. Method: immunoSEQ multiplex PCR; TCRdb's copy keeps in-frame clones and lacks some. Clone size and V and J calls were adopted from that table, with D and trimming inferred from the DNA. The sample yields 150,000 to 200,000 clones, 65% to 85% seen once. This clonotype was obtained from a man aged 55 to 70 with active or convalescent COVID-19. The sample comprised peripheral blood. This sequence joins TRBV19 and TRBJ1-1; D is ambiguous. In DNA form, the CDR3 reads TGTGCCAGTAGTTTACCACTCAACACTGAAGCTTTCTTT. Amino acid sequence: CASSLPLNTEAFF.